This is a list of T cell receptor beta chains from one sample in a study of CD8 T cells in ankylosing spondylitis. TCRdb fed the 5' RACE reads into MiXCR, producing one record per CDR3 protein. Of some 800,000 distinct CDR3 sequences in the sample, about an eighth were seen once. Sequencing was carried out using blood, either unsorted or a sorted T cell fraction (not recorded which). The receptors were gathered from a male donor with ankylosing spondylitis. The CDR3 runs from the conserved cysteine through the conserved F or W. Fields, in order: V gene, clone size, D gene, CDR3 protein. A D gene is named only where the DNA matches it firmly. Size is stated for part of the rows, as once, few or many counts, or as a class when the clone is expanded.

V: TRBV7-2; size: .; D: .; CDR3: CASSLSLFSYEQYF
V: TRBV5-1; size: few; D: .; CDR3: CASSLPRRTYNEQFF
V: TRBV28; size: .; D: TRBD1; CDR3: CASGQGGINEQFF
V: TRBV7-9; size: .; D: .; CDR3: CASSATSDIQYF
V: TRBV5-6; size: .; D: TRBD2; CDR3: CASSLESTPGRIQYF
V: TRBV9; size: .; D: .; CDR3: CASSEGLTRLYEQYF
V: TRBV29-1; size: many; D: .; CDR3: CSGRGLDRVQYF
V: TRBV12-3/TRBV12-4; size: .; D: .; CDR3: CASSLIGGAETQYF
V: TRBV20-1; size: many; D: .; CDR3: CSARDRGHEQYF
V: TRBV7-2; size: .; D: TRBD1; CDR3: CASNQGAGETQYF
V: TRBV5-1; size: .; D: .; CDR3: CASSLALAGGEQYF
V: TRBV6-2/TRBV6-3; size: .; D: .; CDR3: CASRRGAATGELFF
V: TRBV10-3; size: many; D: .; CDR3: CAVTTRGAGYTF
V: TRBV5-1; size: .; D: .; CDR3: CASSFLRDQSYEQYF
V: TRBV7-2; size: few; D: .; CDR3: CASSLFTNQETQYF
V: TRBV7-2; size: .; D: .; CDR3: CASSLALRVEGEENTEAFF
V: TRBV6-2/TRBV6-3; size: few; D: TRBD1; CDR3: CASSYWDRGNSPLHF
V: TRBV5-1; size: .; D: .; CDR3: CASSPTTGLDTQYF
V: TRBV25-1; size: .; D: .; CDR3: CASSDTGGTDTQYF
V: TRBV20-1; size: few; D: .; CDR3: CSARDPQANEQFF
V: TRBV6-2/TRBV6-3; size: .; D: .; CDR3: CASMDRYYGYTF
V: TRBV20-1; size: many; D: .; CDR3: CSASPRVPYGYTF
V: TRBV6-1; size: .; D: .; CDR3: CASSDNTDTQYF
V: TRBV12-3/TRBV12-4; size: many; D: .; CDR3: CASSLTDNEQFF
V: TRBV5-4; size: few; D: .; CDR3: CASSLTLTGTDTYEQYF
V: TRBV19; size: .; D: .; CDR3: CASSIGQSTGELFF
V: TRBV6-2/TRBV6-3; size: few; D: TRBD1; CDR3: CASSPPGTGGWAQYF